Listed here is a single T cell receptor (beta chain). Produced via immunoSEQ multiplex PCR; TCRdb's table is partial and in-frame only. The sample holds nearly 110,000 clones, approximately 90% seen once. The sample belongs to a study of OX40 agonist ivuxolimab in advanced cancers. The investigators sampled blood at baseline, at cycle 4 day 1, and at cycle 7 day 1. This CDR3 is 16 amino acids long. CDR1 and CDR2 (germline): MNHEY, SVGAGI. V lost 0 bases and J 7 bases, leaving 16 bases between the germline ends. The receptor's source is an adult with an advanced solid tumor such as melanoma, head and neck, liver or kidney cancer. The rearrangement links TRBV6-5 to TRBJ2-1; D gene unclear. This specimen consisted of CD4+ or CD8+ T cells sorted from blood, obtained in a trial of the OX40 agonist ivuxolimab. The CDR3 reads CASSYSPSRLANEQFF. The CDR3 DNA reads as TGTGCCAGCAGTTACTCTCCTAGTCGGCTTGCGAATGAGCAGTTCTTC.